Included here is one T cell receptor beta chain sequence, with context. These data belong to a study of blood T cell repertoires in COVID-19. Background on the study: Donors in the United States, Italy and Spain gave samples during acute or convalescent COVID-19. T cells, B-cell-depleted T cells, or PBMCs provided the cDNA or gDNA that served as material.

Per the original methods: Amplifying reference gene primers gave estimates of nucleated cell counts. Profiling relied on immunoSEQ multiplex PCR, and the TCRdb table lists in-frame clones only, not all of them. V, J and clone size were drawn from that table, and D and trimming were deduced from the DNA. The profile shows around 260,000 clones, roughly 83% of them singletons. Germline-derived CDR1 and CDR2 are GTSNPN and SVGIG (reference sequence). This CDR3 spans 12 amino acids. Trimming at V came to 8 bases and at J to 4 bases, leaving 7 bases not matched to a gene. Sample: peripheral blood. The chain has TRBV30 and TRBJ1-1; 7 bases line up with TRBD1. The sequence came from a man aged 55 to 70 who had recovered from COVID-19. The CDR3 region is CAATGDRTEAFF. The CDR3 nucleotides are TGTGCCGCCACAGGGGACCGCACTGAAGCTTTCTTT.